The 25 T cell receptor beta chains below come from one sample, sequenced in a study of neoadjuvant anti-PD-1 for oral cavity cancer. The data were produced by immunoSEQ multiplex PCR, yet TCRdb's version contains in-frame clones alone and is incomplete. This table has 72,000 or so clones, 85% to 90% appearing once. Described time point: after neoadjuvant nivolumab, at surgical resection. Sequences were derived from PBMCs, sampled after nivolumab (anti-PD-1) treatment. The receptors come from a person aged 35-79 years with oral cavity squamous cell carcinoma.

This clone was seen just once. The chain uses TRBV6-1 and TRBJ1-4; D unclear. This CDR3 has 16 residues. The V end was cut by 4 bases, the J end by 5 bases, with 17 bases between. From germline, CDR1 is MNHNS and CDR2 SASEGT. The CDR3 loop is CASSAPVRPGNEKLFF. As DNA, the CDR3 is TGTGCCAGCAGTGCCCCCGTGCGGCCGGGAAATGAAAAACTGTTTTTT.

This sequence joins TRBV6-6 and TRBJ1-5, with 8 bases aligning to TRBD1. From germline, CDR1 is MNHNY and CDR2 SVGAGI (reference sequence). The V gene end was trimmed by 6 bases and the J gene end by 0 bases; junction bases not matched to a gene: 7. The CDR3 sequence is 16 residues long. DNA for the CDR3: TGTGCCAGCAGCCCAGGACAGGGCTATAGCAATCAGCCCCAGCATTTT. Its translation: CASSPGQGYSNQPQHF.

This clone occurred a few times. The CDR3 is CASSYSTVAYGYTF. CDR3 nucleotides: TGTGCCAGCAGTTACTCCACCGTTGCCTATGGCTACACCTTC. J is TRBJ1-2 and V is TRBV6-6; D is unresolved. The V gene's germline CDR1 is MNHNY and CDR2 SVGAGI (reference sequence). There are 14 residues in the CDR3. V lost 0 bases to trimming and J lost 4 bases, with 9 bases between them.

This clone has a handful of counts. The chain uses TRBV2 and TRBJ1-6, with a possible D match to TRBD1 (6 bases). V lost 7 bases and J lost 9, with 19 bases in between. The CDR3 has 15 residues. Per the germline V gene, CDR1 is SNHLY and CDR2 is FYNNEI. The CDR3 DNA follows: TGTGCCAGCACACTACAGGGAGGGATCGGTTCACCCCTCCACTTT. Protein: CASTLQGGIGSPLHF.

The V gene is TRBV5-6, the J gene TRBJ1-5; 10 nucleotides line up with TRBD1. The CDR3 length is 15 residues. Germline V gene lookup returns CDR1 SGHDT and CDR2 YYEEEE. V trimming: 3 bases; J trimming: 6 bases; junction bases outside the gene matches: 6. The CDR3 DNA reads TGTGCCAGCAGCTCCCCGGGACAGGGGTCTCAGCCCCAGCATTTT. This translates into CASSSPGQGSQPQHF.

This clone was seen a single time. The gene calls are TRBV27 and TRBJ2-1; D gene unclear. Germline CDR1 MNHEY, CDR2 SMNVEV (reference sequence). V lost 3 bases to trimming and J lost 6 bases, with 9 bases between them. The CDR3 consists of 13 residues. The CDR3: CASSFGSFNEQFF. The CDR3 nucleotides read TGTGCCAGCAGTTTCGGCAGTTTCAATGAGCAGTTCTTC.

This clone came up a few times. The chain links TRBV2 to TRBJ1-2; TRBD1 matches at 8 bases. V was clipped by 5 bases and J by 8 bases; unmatched bases: 16. This CDR3 has 16 amino acids. Germline lookup yields CDR1 SNHLY and CDR2 FYNNEI. Here the CDR3 reads CASSPPRTGLLIGYTF. CDR3 coding DNA: TGTGCCAGCAGTCCTCCTAGGACAGGGTTGCTGATCGGCTACACCTTC.

This clone turned up a few times. The rearrangement uses TRBV28 and TRBJ2-1; either TRBD1 or TRBD2 may supply D (6 bases each). CDR3 size: 15 residues. The germline CDR1 and CDR2 sequences are MDHEN and SYDVKM. Trimming cost V 6 bases and J 4 bases, with 16 bases left between them. CDR3: CASRTGSGGYNEQFF. As DNA, the CDR3 is TGTGCCAGCAGGACAGGTAGCGGAGGTTACAATGAGCAGTTCTTC.

This chain connects TRBV10-3 to TRBJ1-1; 7 bases align to TRBD1. Unmatched junction bases numbered 2, after V lost 3 bases and J lost 1 base. This CDR3 spans 14 amino acids. Germline values: CDR1 ENHRY, CDR2 SYGVKD. CDR3 nucleotide sequence: TGTGCCATCAGTGATCAGGGGGGGAACACTGAAGCTTTCTTT. This codes for CAISDQGGNTEAFF.

The chain employs TRBV30 and TRBJ2-2, with 8 bases identical to TRBD2. With 5 bases clipped from V and 5 bases from J, the junction kept 4 bases outside the gene matches. Germline assignment: CDR1 GTSNPN and CDR2 SVGIG (reference sequence). The CDR3 is 13 residues long. CDR3 sequence reads: CAWAGGWTGELFF. CDR3 coding DNA: TGTGCCTGGGCGGGAGGATGGACCGGGGAGCTGTTTTTT.

V gene TRBV5-1 combines with J gene TRBJ1-1; D gene unclear. CDR3 length: 13 amino acids. Germline loops: CDR1 SGHRS, CDR2 YFSETQ. The V end lost 4 bases, the J end lost 7 bases, and 14 bases lay between the germline ends. CDR3 in DNA: TGCGCCAGCAGCATTGGACGGACGAGTGAAGCTTTCTTT. Amino acid sequence: CASSIGRTSEAFF.

V gene TRBV9 combines with J gene TRBJ2-1; 7 bases agree with TRBD2. V trimming: 3 bases; J trimming: 5 bases; junction bases outside the gene matches: 8. The CDR3 totals 15 residues. From germline, CDR1 is SGDLS and CDR2 YYNGEE. The CDR3 nucleotides are TGTGCCAGCAGCGGGCCTAGCGGAGAACACAATGAGCAGTTCTTC. Its translation: CASSGPSGEHNEQFF.

The rearrangement links TRBV30 to TRBJ1-1, with 7 bases lining up with TRBD1. The germline CDR1 and CDR2 sequences are GTSNPN and SVGIG (reference sequence). The CDR3 extends over 19 amino acids. J was trimmed by 1 base and V by 0 bases; bases with no gene match: 17. The CDR3 DNA reads as TGTGCCTGGAGTGTACGGGGTTGGAGGGGGCGCCGGGAGAACACTGAAGCTTTCTTT. Residues: CAWSVRGWRGRRENTEAFF.

The rearrangement uses TRBV4-1 and TRBJ2-5, with TRBD2 identical over 7 bases. CDR3 length: 15 residues. Germline V gene sequence: CDR1 MGHRA, CDR2 YSYEKL. J gave up 2 bases and V 0 bases, and 3 bases lay outside the gene matches. The CDR3 bases are TGCGCCAGCAGCCAAGATACGGGGGGTCAAGAGACCCAGTACTTC. Its translation: CASSQDTGGQETQYF.

The table lists this clone with a few counts. This sequence joins TRBV9 and TRBJ2-3; 8 nucleotides align to TRBD2. This CDR3 is 17 amino acids long. Losses at the gene ends were 4 bases for V and 6 bases for J; bases not matched to a gene: 16. Germline-derived CDR1 and CDR2 are SGDLS and YYNGEE. The CDR3 DNA is TGTGCCAGCAGCCCTCCGGGGTGGGGCCGCGGGGGGGATACGCAGTATTTT. This sequence encodes CASSPPGWGRGGDTQYF.

This chain joins TRBV30 and TRBJ1-2, with 7 bases fitting TRBD1. With 4 bases clipped from V and 4 bases from J, the junction kept 0 bases outside the gene matches. Germline V CDR1 and CDR2: GTSNPN, SVGIG (reference sequence). The CDR3 length is 11 residues. The CDR3 DNA follows: TGTGCCTGGAACAGGGGCTATGGCTACACCTTC. It yields the protein CAWNRGYGYTF.

V and J are TRBV19 and TRBJ2-1, with 9 bases aligning to TRBD2. CDR1 LNHDA and CDR2 SQIVND come from the germline V gene (reference sequence). Trimming took 4 bases from V and 7 from J; bases not matched to a gene: 5. This CDR3 is built from 14 residues. As DNA, the CDR3 is TGTGCCAGTAGTACTCGCGGGGGGGCGAATGAGCAGTTCTTC. This translates into CASSTRGGANEQFF.

The V and J genes are TRBV30 and TRBJ2-7; possible D gene TRBD1, 5 bases. The ends were cut back, 0 bases at V and 1 base at J, with 10 bases in the middle. The CDR3 sequence is 14 residues long. In germline, CDR1 is GTSNPN, CDR2 SVGIG (reference sequence). CDR3 sequence (DNA): TGTGCCTGGAGTGTTCCAGGGAAGTCCTACGAGCAGTACTTC. Translating it yields CAWSVPGKSYEQYF. Together with reference TRBV30 and TRBJ2-7, the CDR3 gives the full variable domain: SQTIHQWPATLVQPVGSPLSLECTVEGTSNPNLYWYRQAAGRGLQLLFYSVGIGQISSEVPQNLSASRPQDRQFILSSKKLLLSDSGFYLCAWSVPGKSYEQYFGPGTRLTVT.

The chain couples TRBV5-1 to TRBJ2-1, with unresolved D. The CDR3 covers 13 residues. V lost 0 bases and J lost 9, with 10 bases in between. Germline assignment: CDR1 SGHRS and CDR2 YFSETQ. Written as DNA, the CDR3 is TGCGCCAGCAGCTTGGATCTCTCCCGTGAGCAGTTCTTC. The encoded protein is CASSLDLSREQFF.

V usage is TRBV2 and J usage is TRBJ1-5, with D unresolved. Germline V gene lookup returns CDR1 SNHLY and CDR2 FYNNEI. Trimming removed 5 bases from V and 5 bases from J, with 7 bases in between. The CDR3 has 12 residues. CDR3 protein: CASSRLDQPQHF. Here the CDR3 DNA reads TGTGCCAGCAGTCGCCTAGATCAGCCCCAGCATTTT. The full variable domain, with the rest looked up from reference TRBV2 and TRBJ1-5, is EPEVTQTPSHQVTQMGQEVILRCVPISNHLYFYWYRQILGQKVEFLVSFYNNEISEKSEIFDDQFSVERPDGSNFTLKIRSTKLEDSAMYFCASSRLDQPQHFGDGTRLSIL.

V is TRBV11-1 and J is TRBJ2-5; D is uncertain. Germline V gene data show CDR1 as SGHAT and CDR2 as FQDESV (reference sequence). V lost 5 bases and J lost 7, with 14 bases in between. The CDR3 is 13 residues long. CDR3 coding DNA: TGTGCCAGCAGCGGCCGCAACTTGGGGACCCAGTACTTC. Amino acid sequence: CASSGRNLGTQYF. The whole variable domain, filled in from reference TRBV11-1 and TRBJ2-5, reads EAEVAQSPRYKITEKSQAVAFWCDPISGHATLYWYRQILGQGPELLVQFQDESVVDDSQLPKDRFSAERLKGVDSTLKIQPAELGDSAMYLCASSGRNLGTQYFGPGTRLLVL.

This sequence joins TRBV19 and TRBJ1-2; D is perhaps TRBD1 (6 bases). There are 15 residues in the CDR3. Germline values: CDR1 LNHDA, CDR2 SQIVND (reference sequence). Trimming took off 7 bases at V and 4 bases at J, with 19 bases between the two ends. The CDR3 region has the DNA TGTGCCAGTAACGTTCAGCCGGACAGTATCTATGGCTACACCTTC. Amino acid sequence: CASNVQPDSIYGYTF.

This rearrangement joins TRBV27 to TRBJ2-7, with 9 bases identical to TRBD1. Looked up from germline, CDR1 is MNHEY and CDR2 is SMNVEV (reference sequence). V was pared by 6 bases and J by 0 bases, with 3 bases of the junction left unmatched. The CDR3 spans 14 residues. This chain's CDR3 is CASSWTGASYEQYF. The CDR3 nucleotides read TGTGCCAGCAGCTGGACAGGGGCCTCCTACGAGCAGTACTTC.

V is TRBV7-8 and J is TRBJ2-7; D uncertain. V was trimmed by 3 bases and J by 3 bases, leaving 9 bases between them. Germline CDR1 and CDR2: SGHVS and FQNEAQ. The CDR3 length is 13 residues. The CDR3 DNA reads TGTGCCAGCAGCTTTGACGACCGCTACGAGCAGTACTTC. Translation gives CASSFDDRYEQYF.

The chain uses TRBV5-1 and TRBJ2-4; unclear D gene. V was clipped by 0 bases and J by 0 bases, with 7 bases between them. The germline CDR1 and CDR2 sequences are SGHRS and YFSETQ. The CDR3 runs 15 residues. The CDR3 here is CASSLAPVAKNIQYF. For the CDR3, the DNA is TGCGCCAGCAGCTTGGCTCCCGTAGCCAAAAACATTCAGTACTTC.